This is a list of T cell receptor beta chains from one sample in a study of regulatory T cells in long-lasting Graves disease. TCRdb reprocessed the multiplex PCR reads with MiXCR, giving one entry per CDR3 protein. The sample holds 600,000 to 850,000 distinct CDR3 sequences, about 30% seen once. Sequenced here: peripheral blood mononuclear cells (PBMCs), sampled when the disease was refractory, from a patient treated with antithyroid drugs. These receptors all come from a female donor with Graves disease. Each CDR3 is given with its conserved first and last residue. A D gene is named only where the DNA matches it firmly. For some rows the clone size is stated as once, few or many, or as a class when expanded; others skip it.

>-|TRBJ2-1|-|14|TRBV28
CASSIRGSHNEQFF
TGTGCCAGCAGTATCCGGGGCTCCCACAATGAGCAGTTCTTC
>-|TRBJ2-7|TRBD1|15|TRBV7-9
CASSAPGTGLYEQYF
TGTGCCAGCAGCGCCCCTGGGACAGGACTATACGAGCAGTACTTC
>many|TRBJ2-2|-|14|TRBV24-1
CATSGRLNTGELFF
TGTGCCACCAGTGGACGGCTGAACACCGGGGAGCTGTTTTTT
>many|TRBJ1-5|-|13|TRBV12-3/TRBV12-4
CASSPSKNQPQHF
TGTGCCAGCAGTCCATCCAAAAATCAGCCCCAGCATTTT
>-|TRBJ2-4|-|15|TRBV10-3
CAISESPGRQNIQYF
TGTGCCATCAGTGAGTCCCCCGGGAGACAGAACATTCAGTACTTC
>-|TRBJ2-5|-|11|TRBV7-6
CASGERETQYF
TGTGCCAGCGGGGAGCGGGAGACCCAGTACTTC
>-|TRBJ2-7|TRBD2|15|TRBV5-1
CASSLVPSGNYEQYF
TGCGCCAGCAGCTTGGTGCCTAGCGGGAACTACGAGCAGTACTTC
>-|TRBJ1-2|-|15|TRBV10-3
CAITDLQGVHDGYTF
TGTGCCATCACCGATTTACAGGGAGTTCACGATGGCTACACCTTC
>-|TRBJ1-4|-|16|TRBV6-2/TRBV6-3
CASRSQGSATNEKLFF
TGTGCCAGCAGATCTCAGGGATCGGCAACTAATGAAAAACTGTTTTTT
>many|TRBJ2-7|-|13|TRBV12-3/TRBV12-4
CASSLTGTYEQYF
TGTGCCAGCAGTTTAACAGGGACCTACGAGCAGTACTTC
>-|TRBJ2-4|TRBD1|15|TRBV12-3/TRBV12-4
CASSLTGEVKNIQYF
TGTGCCAGCAGTTTAACAGGGGAAGTCAAAAACATTCAGTACTTC
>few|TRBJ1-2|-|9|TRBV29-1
CSVETGDTF
TGCAGCGTTGAGACCGGTGACACCTTC
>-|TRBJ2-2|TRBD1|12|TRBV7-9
CASRGGPGELFF
TGTGCCAGCAGAGGGGGCCCCGGGGAGCTGTTTTTT
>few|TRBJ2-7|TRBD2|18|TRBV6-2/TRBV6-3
CASSYAETSGSFVYEQYF
TGTGCCAGCAGTTACGCCGAGACTAGCGGGAGTTTTGTGTACGAGCAGTACTTC
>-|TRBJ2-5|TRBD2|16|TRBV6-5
CASSYPLLAGVETQYF
TGTGCCAGCAGTTACCCCCTACTAGCGGGAGTAGAGACCCAGTACTTC